The 30 T cell receptor beta chains below all came from one sample that was sequenced in a study of graft-versus-host responses after intestinal transplantation. Clones were read by immunoSEQ multiplex PCR, and TCRdb kept only the in-frame ones, dropping some. Here the sample spans about 38,000 clones, over 80% being singletons. Sample: PBMCs, taken about 1,000 days after transplant. These TCRs come from a human patient who received an intestinal transplant, so some T cells may come from the graft donor.

V is TRBV7-9 and J is TRBJ2-7; no reliable D call. CDR3 size: 17 residues. Germline values: CDR1 SEHNR, CDR2 FQNEAQ (reference sequence). V was shortened by 0 bases and J by 3 bases, with 18 bases between the two germline ends. The CDR3, as DNA: TGTGCCAGCAGCTTAGCAACAGTGGGATCCTATTTCTACGAGCAGTACTTC. Amino acid sequence: CASSLATVGSYFYEQYF.

The genes are TRBV7-2 and TRBJ1-1; TRBD1 agrees at 7 bases. The CDR3 sequence is 15 residues long. The V gene end was trimmed by 3 bases and the J gene end by 6 bases; junction bases not matched to a gene: 10. Germline-derived CDR1 and CDR2 are SGHTA and FQGNSA. The chain's CDR3 is CASSFPEGQLAEAFF. For the CDR3, the DNA is TGTGCCAGCAGCTTCCCAGAGGGACAGTTAGCTGAAGCTTTCTTT. The full variable domain, its missing parts supplied by reference TRBV7-2 and TRBJ1-1, is GAGVSQSPSNKVTEKGKDVELRCDPISGHTALYWYRQSLGQGLEFLIYFQGNSAPDKSGLPSDRFSAERTGGSVSTLTIQRTQQEDSAVYLCASSFPEGQLAEAFFGQGTRLTVV.

The chain couples TRBV9 to TRBJ2-5; tentatively, D is TRBD1 (6 bases). CDR1 and CDR2 (germline): SGDLS, YYNGEE. The V end lost 4 bases, the J end lost 1 base, and 11 bases lay between the germline ends. The CDR3 is made up of 14 amino acids. The CDR3 is CASSPRDTQETQYF. The CDR3 bases are TGTGCCAGCAGCCCCCGGGACACCCAAGAGACCCAGTACTTC.

This clone was observed once. The chain employs TRBV5-1 and TRBJ1-1; possibly TRBD1 for D (5 bases). Per germline, CDR1 SGHRS and CDR2 YFSETQ. The CDR3 has 15 amino acids. Trimming removed 2 bases at V and 1 base at J, with 12 bases between. This CDR3 is CASSFLRGANTEAFF. CDR3 bases: TGCGCCAGCAGCTTTCTTCGCGGGGCGAACACTGAAGCTTTCTTT.

Notes on this clone: The junction departs from germline at one end; a sequencing error may be responsible. The chain has TRBV5-4 and TRBJ1-2; D is perhaps TRBD1 (6 bases). The germline V gene has CDR1 SGHNT and CDR2 YYREEE (reference sequence). This CDR3 region has 15 residues. The CDR3 nucleotides read TGCGCCAGCAGCCCGCCCGGACAGCGGGGGTATGGCTACACCTTC. This gives the protein CASSPPGQRGYGYTF.

In its sample, this clone was seen a few times. The chain is built from TRBV7-8 and TRBJ2-2; no definite D call. Trimming stripped 5 bases from V and 2 bases from J, with 12 bases between. The CDR3 is made up of 15 amino acids. Germline lookup yields CDR1 SGHVS and CDR2 FQNEAQ. The CDR3 DNA reads TGTGCCAGCAGCCCTGGTTGGGGTAACACCGGGGAGCTGTTTTTT. Its protein product is CASSPGWGNTGELFF.

This chain's CDR3 is CASSPRTGTSGITDTQYF. Here the CDR3 DNA reads TGTGCCAGCAGCCCTAGAACCGGGACTAGCGGGATAACAGATACGCAGTATTTT. The chain carries TRBV9 and TRBJ2-3; 13 bases agree with TRBD2. This CDR3 contains 18 residues. The J segment lost 3 bases and the V segment lost 4 bases, leaving 11 bases of the junction unmatched. Germline V lookup: CDR1 SGDLS, CDR2 YYNGEE.

The chain combines TRBV7-3 with TRBJ2-3; no clear D. Germline V gene data show CDR1 as SGHTA and CDR2 as FQGTGA. Deletions cut 5 bases from V and 5 bases from J, with 14 bases between. The CDR3 is 14 residues long. DNA for the CDR3: TGTGCCAGCAGCCCCCGAGGTTTGGGAGATACGCAGTATTTT. Its translation: CASSPRGLGDTQYF.

The chain couples TRBV5-8 to TRBJ1-6; D might be TRBD1 (6 bases). This CDR3 is 14 amino acids long. Trimming cost V 5 bases and J 10 bases, with 16 bases left between them. Per the germline V gene, CDR1 is SGHTS and CDR2 is YDEGEE. CDR3 bases: TGTGCCAGCAGTGAGGGGGGGCAGGGCTCACCCCTCCACTTT. This gives the protein CASSEGGQGSPLHF.

The chain is built from TRBV5-1 and TRBJ2-4; the D gene could be TRBD1 or TRBD2 (5 bases each). The V gene lost 4 bases and the J gene lost 7 bases, with 18 bases spanning the gap. Germline CDR1 reads SGHRS; CDR2 reads YFSETQ. The CDR3 is made up of 15 amino acids. CDR3 region: CASSPSSLGTNIQYF. CDR3 nucleotides: TGCGCCAGCAGCCCCTCGAGTTTAGGGACGAACATTCAGTACTTC.

This chain joins TRBV28 and TRBJ1-1; D unresolved. CDR1 is MDHEN and CDR2 is SYDVKM in the germline V gene. This CDR3 is 13 amino acids long. Trimming removed 3 bases at V and 2 bases at J, with 7 bases between. The CDR3 coding sequence is TGTGCCAGCAGTTTGCGGGAAAACACTGAAGCTTTCTTT. It specifies CASSLRENTEAFF.

The chain carries TRBV7-2 and TRBJ1-5; tentatively, D is TRBD1 (5 bases). Trimming stripped 5 bases from V and 0 bases from J, with 11 bases between. In germline, CDR1 is SGHTA, CDR2 FQGNSA. This CDR3 is 15 amino acids long. The chain's CDR3 is CASSLHRGSNQPQHF. The CDR3 DNA reads as TGTGCCAGCAGCCTGCATAGGGGTAGCAATCAGCCCCAGCATTTT.

The chain joins TRBV6-5 to TRBJ2-7, with D possibly called TRBD1 or TRBD2 (5 bases each). The length of the CDR3 is 13 residues. Germline CDR1 is MNHEY and CDR2 is SVGAGI. V was pared by 5 bases and J by 7 bases, with 15 bases between. CDR3 sequence reads: CASSEGDRGEQYF. CDR3 DNA sequence: TGTGCCAGCAGTGAGGGAGACAGAGGGGAGCAGTACTTC.

This sequence joins TRBV4-1 and TRBJ2-7; D gene ambiguous. Germline CDR1 reads MGHRA; CDR2 reads YSYEKL. The CDR3 has 15 residues. V lost 2 bases and J lost 7, with 18 bases in between. The CDR3 nucleotides are TGCGCCAGCAGCCAAAACGTGGGTTCCCTTAGGGAGCAGTACTTC. This sequence encodes CASSQNVGSLREQYF.

The chain couples TRBV5-6 to TRBJ1-2; D is ambiguous. Trimming took off 2 bases at V and 6 bases at J, with 11 bases between the two ends. CDR1 is SGHDT and CDR2 is YYEEEE in the germline V gene. The CDR3 length is 13 residues. CDR3 in amino acids: CASSLGLWDGYTF. CDR3 nucleotides: TGTGCCAGCAGCTTAGGACTATGGGATGGCTACACCTTC.

This chain links TRBV5-4 with TRBJ2-7; TRBD1 matches at 11 bases. The V and J ends lost 4 bases and 5 bases, in that order; junction bases with no gene match: 5. CDR3 length: 14 amino acids. Per the germline V gene, CDR1 is SGHNT and CDR2 is YYREEE (reference sequence). CDR3 nucleotide sequence: TGTGCCAGCAGCCTGCCGGGACAGGGGGACGAGCAGTACTTC. It encodes CASSLPGQGDEQYF.

With respect to this clone: One junction end disagrees with the germline gene, perhaps due to a read error. Distinct nucleotide sequences in the sample also encode this CDR3. The rearrangement joins TRBV11-2 to TRBJ2-6; D perhaps matches TRBD2 (7 bases). The CDR3 contains 16 residues. The germline V gene encodes CDR1 SGHAT and CDR2 FQNNGV. In DNA form, the CDR3 reads TGCGCCAGCAGCTTAGAGGGGGGGTCCGGGGCCAACGTCCTGACTTTC. It translates to CASSLEGGSGANVLTF.

This chain links TRBV30 with TRBJ2-7, with 7 bases lining up with TRBD1. Germline V gene sequence: CDR1 GTSNPN, CDR2 SVGIG (reference sequence). The CDR3 covers 14 residues. The V and J ends lost 5 bases and 1 base, in that order; junction bases with no gene match: 8. The chain's CDR3 is CAWLTGSPSYEQYF. Here the CDR3 DNA reads TGTGCCTGGCTGACAGGGAGCCCTTCCTACGAGCAGTACTTC.

The J gene is TRBJ2-3, the V gene TRBV2; a possible D gene is TRBD1 (6 bases). The V gene's germline CDR1 is SNHLY and CDR2 FYNNEI. V lost 2 bases, J lost 3 bases, and 9 bases lay in between. CDR3 size: 14 residues. The CDR3 here is CASSELGTTDTQYF. CDR3 nucleotides: TGTGCCAGCAGTGAACTTGGGACAACAGATACGCAGTATTTT.

The genes are TRBV7-3 and TRBJ2-1; D might be TRBD2 (7 bases). Germline V lookup: CDR1 SGHTA, CDR2 FQGTGA. The CDR3 spans 16 residues. V was shortened by 5 bases and J by 3 bases, with 17 bases between the two germline ends. CDR3 loop: CASSPTGGQGYNEQFF. The CDR3, as DNA: TGTGCCAGCAGCCCCACGGGGGGCCAGGGCTACAATGAGCAGTTCTTC.

The chain couples TRBV27 to TRBJ1-6; 8 bases agree with TRBD1. Unmatched junction bases numbered 4, after V lost 5 bases and J lost 10 bases. CDR1 and CDR2 from the germline V gene are MNHEY and SMNVEV (reference sequence). The CDR3 contains 13 residues. CDR3 coding DNA: TGTGCCAGCAGTCCAGGGGGCGGATCACCCCTCCACTTT. This encodes CASSPGGGSPLHF.

The count of this clone is one. The chain is built from TRBV7-2 and TRBJ1-2; no clear D gene. V was trimmed by 3 bases and J by 6 bases, leaving 14 bases between them. CDR1 and CDR2 (germline): SGHTA, FQGNSA. The CDR3 has 14 amino acids. In nucleotides, the CDR3 is TGTGCCAGCAGCTTGGGCCCACCGCCCCATGGCTACACCTTC. It translates to CASSLGPPPHGYTF. The full variable domain, in which reference TRBV7-2 and TRBJ1-2 provide the parts outside the CDR3, is GAGVSQSPSNKVTEKGKDVELRCDPISGHTALYWYRQSLGQGLEFLIYFQGNSAPDKSGLPSDRFSAERTGGSVSTLTIQRTQQEDSAVYLCASSLGPPPHGYTFGSGTRLTVV.

The rearrangement joins TRBV28 to TRBJ2-7; the D gene could be TRBD1 or TRBD2 (5 bases each). The CDR3 is made up of 14 amino acids. With 5 bases removed from V and 3 bases from J, the gap between germline ends came to 14 bases. CDR1 is MDHEN, CDR2 SYDVKM, per germline. CDR3 DNA: TGTGCCAGCAGTCGCGGTCAGGGAGACTACGAGCAGTACTTC. It codes for CASSRGQGDYEQYF.

The chain carries TRBV7-9 and TRBJ2-1; D ambiguous. The CDR3 covers 11 residues. The V end lost 1 base, the J end lost 5 bases, and 0 bases lay between the germline ends. Germline assignment: CDR1 SEHNR and CDR2 FQNEAQ (reference sequence). DNA of the CDR3: TGTGCCAGCAGCTTAGACAATGAGCAGTTCTTC. Protein: CASSLDNEQFF.

This clone came up a few times. V gene TRBV21-1 combines with J gene TRBJ2-3; the table's D call, TRBD2, was not checked against the DNA. TRBV21-1 is flagged as a pseudogene. The CDR3 has 19 amino acids. Written as DNA, the CDR3 is TGTGCCAGCAGTTGTCCGACTAGCGGGGGGGGTTGTAGCGGAGATACGCAGTATTTT. It encodes CASSCPTSGGGCSGDTQYF.

V gene TRBV2 combines with J gene TRBJ2-7; D gene unclear. The length of the CDR3 is 12 residues. Germline V lookup: CDR1 SNHLY, CDR2 FYNNEI. V shed 6 bases and J shed 0 bases, with 6 bases lying between them. The CDR3 nucleotides read TGTGCCAGCAGGAGGACCTCCTACGAGCAGTACTTC. It encodes CASRRTSYEQYF.

The rearrangement uses TRBV15 and TRBJ2-7; no definite D call. Trimming took 0 bases from V and 2 from J, leaving 11 bases between them. The CDR3 runs to 15 residues. CDR1 is LNHNV and CDR2 is YYDKDF in the germline V gene (reference sequence). As DNA, the CDR3 is TGTGCCACCAGCAGAGATTTAGGTGACACCTACGAGCAGTACTTC. Translation: CATSRDLGDTYEQYF.

The V and J genes are TRBV4-1 and TRBJ1-2; no definite D call. The CDR3 consists of 14 residues. V lost 0 bases to trimming and J lost 5 bases, with 10 bases between them. The germline CDR1 and CDR2 sequences are MGHRA and YSYEKL. The CDR3 sequence: CASSQEGGLYGYTF. CDR3 DNA sequence: TGCGCCAGCAGCCAAGAGGGAGGACTATATGGCTACACCTTC.

V gene TRBV7-2 combines with J gene TRBJ2-1, with 7 bases fitting TRBD2. The CDR3 sequence is 16 residues long. The J segment lost 0 bases and the V segment lost 5 bases, leaving 7 bases of the junction unmatched. The germline V gene has CDR1 SGHTA and CDR2 FQGNSA. The CDR3 loop is CASSRAGTTSYNEQFF. The CDR3 region has the DNA TGTGCCAGCAGCCGCGCCGGGACTACCTCCTACAATGAGCAGTTCTTC. Combining the CDR3 with reference TRBV7-2 and TRBJ2-1 gives the whole variable domain GAGVSQSPSNKVTEKGKDVELRCDPISGHTALYWYRQSLGQGLEFLIYFQGNSAPDKSGLPSDRFSAERTGGSVSTLTIQRTQQEDSAVYLCASSRAGTTSYNEQFFGPGTRLTVL.

The chain carries TRBV6-1 and TRBJ2-7, with 7 bases that match TRBD1. Losses at the gene ends were 1 base for V and 0 bases for J; bases not matched to a gene: 0. Per the germline V gene, CDR1 is MNHNS and CDR2 is SASEGT. This CDR3 is 14 amino acids long. CDR3 nucleotides: TGTGCCAGCAGTGAAGGGGACAGCTCCTACGAGCAGTACTTC. It specifies CASSEGDSSYEQYF.